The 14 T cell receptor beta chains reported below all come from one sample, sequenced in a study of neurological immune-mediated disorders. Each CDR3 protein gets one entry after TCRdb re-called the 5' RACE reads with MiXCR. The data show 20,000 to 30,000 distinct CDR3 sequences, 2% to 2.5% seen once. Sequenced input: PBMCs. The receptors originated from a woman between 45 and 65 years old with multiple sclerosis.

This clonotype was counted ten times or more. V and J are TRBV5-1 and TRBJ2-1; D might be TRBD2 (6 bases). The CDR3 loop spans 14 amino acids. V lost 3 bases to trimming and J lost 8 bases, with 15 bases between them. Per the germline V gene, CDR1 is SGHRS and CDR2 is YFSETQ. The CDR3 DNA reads TGCGCCAGCAGCTGGGACTTTCCGACGGATGAGCAGTTCTTC. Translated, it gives CASSWDFPTDEQFF.

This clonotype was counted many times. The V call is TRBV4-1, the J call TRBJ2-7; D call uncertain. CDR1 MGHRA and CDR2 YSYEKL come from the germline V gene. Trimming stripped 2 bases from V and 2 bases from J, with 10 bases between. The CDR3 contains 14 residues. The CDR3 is CASSQSDRTYEQYF. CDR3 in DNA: TGCGCCAGCAGCCAATCGGACCGTACCTACGAGCAGTACTTC.

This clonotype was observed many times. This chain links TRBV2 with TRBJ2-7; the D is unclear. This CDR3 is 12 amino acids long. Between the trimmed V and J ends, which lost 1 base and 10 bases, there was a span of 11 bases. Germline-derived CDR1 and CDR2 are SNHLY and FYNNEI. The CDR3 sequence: CASSEDLNEQYF. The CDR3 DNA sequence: TGTGCCAGCAGTGAAGACTTAAATGAACAGTACTTC.

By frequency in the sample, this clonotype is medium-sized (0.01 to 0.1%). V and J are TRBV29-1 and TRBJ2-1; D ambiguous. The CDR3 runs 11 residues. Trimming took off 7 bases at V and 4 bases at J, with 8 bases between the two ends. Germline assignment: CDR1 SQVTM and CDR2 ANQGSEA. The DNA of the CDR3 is TGCAGCGCGGCGAGGTACAATGAGCAGTTCTTC. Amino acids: CSAARYNEQFF.

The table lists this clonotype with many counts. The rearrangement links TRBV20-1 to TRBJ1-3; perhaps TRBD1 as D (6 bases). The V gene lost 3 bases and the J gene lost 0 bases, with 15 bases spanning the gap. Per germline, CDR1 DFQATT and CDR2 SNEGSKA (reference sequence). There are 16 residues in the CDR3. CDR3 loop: CSASELGAGSGNTIYF. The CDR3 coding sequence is TGCAGTGCTAGTGAACTGGGGGCAGGCTCTGGAAACACCATATATTTT.

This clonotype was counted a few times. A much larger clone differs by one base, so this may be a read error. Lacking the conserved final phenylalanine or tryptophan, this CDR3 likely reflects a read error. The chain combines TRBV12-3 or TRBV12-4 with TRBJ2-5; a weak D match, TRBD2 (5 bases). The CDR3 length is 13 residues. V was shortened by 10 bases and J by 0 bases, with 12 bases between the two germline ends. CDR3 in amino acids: CATSSGYQETQYL. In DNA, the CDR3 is TGTGCCACAAGTTCGGGGTACCAAGAGACCCAGTACCTC.

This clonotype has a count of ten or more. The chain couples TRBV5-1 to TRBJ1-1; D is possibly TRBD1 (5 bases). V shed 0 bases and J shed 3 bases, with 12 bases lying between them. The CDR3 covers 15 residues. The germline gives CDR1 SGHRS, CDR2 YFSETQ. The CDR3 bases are TGCGCCAGCAGCTTGGTGGGACCCCAGGACACTGAAGCTTTCTTT. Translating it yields CASSLVGPQDTEAFF.

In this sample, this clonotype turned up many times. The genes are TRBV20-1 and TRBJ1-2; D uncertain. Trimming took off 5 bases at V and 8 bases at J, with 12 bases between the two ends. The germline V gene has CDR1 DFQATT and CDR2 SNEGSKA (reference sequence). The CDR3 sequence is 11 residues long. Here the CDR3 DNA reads TGCAGTGCTGAGGACGGTGGGGGCTACACCTTC. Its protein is CSAEDGGGYTF.

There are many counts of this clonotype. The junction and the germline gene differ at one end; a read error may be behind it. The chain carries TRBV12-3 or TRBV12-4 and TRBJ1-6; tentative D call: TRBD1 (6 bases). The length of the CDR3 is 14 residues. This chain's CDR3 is CASSFAGDNSPLNF. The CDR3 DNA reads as TGTGCCAGCAGTTTCGCAGGGGATAATTCACCCCTCAACTTT.

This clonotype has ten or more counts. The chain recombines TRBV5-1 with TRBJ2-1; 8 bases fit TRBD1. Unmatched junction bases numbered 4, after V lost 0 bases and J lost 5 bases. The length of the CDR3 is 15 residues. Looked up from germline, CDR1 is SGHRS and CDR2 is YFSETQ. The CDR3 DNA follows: TGCGCCAGCAGCTTGGACAGGGGGATCAACAATGAGCAGTTCTTC. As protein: CASSLDRGINNEQFF.

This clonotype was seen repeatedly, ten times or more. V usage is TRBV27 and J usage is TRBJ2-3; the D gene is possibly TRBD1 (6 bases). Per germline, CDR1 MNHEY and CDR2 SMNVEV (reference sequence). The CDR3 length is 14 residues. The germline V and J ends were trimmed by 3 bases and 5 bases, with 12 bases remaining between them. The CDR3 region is CASSFTGHLDTQYF. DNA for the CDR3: TGTGCCAGCAGTTTTACAGGGCATTTAGATACGCAGTATTTT.

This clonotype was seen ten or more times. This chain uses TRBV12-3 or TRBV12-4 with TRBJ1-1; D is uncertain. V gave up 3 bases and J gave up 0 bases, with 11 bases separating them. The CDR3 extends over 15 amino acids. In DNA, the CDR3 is TGTGCCAGCAGTTTTATAGAGTCGATGAACACTGAAGCTTTCTTT. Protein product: CASSFIESMNTEAFF.

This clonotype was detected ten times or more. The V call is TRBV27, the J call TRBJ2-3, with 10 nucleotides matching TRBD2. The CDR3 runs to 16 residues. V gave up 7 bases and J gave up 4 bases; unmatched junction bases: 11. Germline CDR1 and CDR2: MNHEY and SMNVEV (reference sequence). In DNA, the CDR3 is TGTGCCAGCACCTCGTATCTAGCGGGGGTACCAGATACGCAGTATTTT. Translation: CASTSYLAGVPDTQYF.

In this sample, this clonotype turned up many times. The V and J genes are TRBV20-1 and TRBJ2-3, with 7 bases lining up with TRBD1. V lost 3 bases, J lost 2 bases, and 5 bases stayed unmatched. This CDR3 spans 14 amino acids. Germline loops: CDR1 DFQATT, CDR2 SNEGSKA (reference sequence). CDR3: CSASEGGNTDTQYF. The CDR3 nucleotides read TGCAGTGCTAGCGAAGGGGGCAACACAGATACGCAGTATTTT.